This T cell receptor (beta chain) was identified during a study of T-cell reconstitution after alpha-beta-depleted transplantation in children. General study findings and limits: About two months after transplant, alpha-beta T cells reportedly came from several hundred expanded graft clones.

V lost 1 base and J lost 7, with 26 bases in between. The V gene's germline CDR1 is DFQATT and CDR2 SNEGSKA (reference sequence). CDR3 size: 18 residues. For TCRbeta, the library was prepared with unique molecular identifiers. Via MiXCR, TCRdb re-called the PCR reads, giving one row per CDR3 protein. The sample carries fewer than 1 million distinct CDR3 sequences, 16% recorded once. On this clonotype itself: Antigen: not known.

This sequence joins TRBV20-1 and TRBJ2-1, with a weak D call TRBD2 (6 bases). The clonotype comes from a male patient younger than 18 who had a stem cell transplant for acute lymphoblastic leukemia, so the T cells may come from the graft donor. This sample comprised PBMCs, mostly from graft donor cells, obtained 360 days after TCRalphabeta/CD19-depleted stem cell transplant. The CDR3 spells CSARGRESPPAPRNEQFF. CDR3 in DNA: TGCAGTGCTAGAGGGAGGGAGAGTCCACCAGCCCCTCGAAATGAGCAGTTCTTC.